This entry lists 21 T cell receptor beta chains sequenced from one sample in a study of T-cell memory formation after mild COVID-19. MiXCR, run by TCRdb on the 5' RACE reads, gives a single entry per CDR3 protein. The repertoire consists of hundreds of thousands of distinct CDR3 sequences, with more than 20% occurring once and the leading ten covering under 15%. Sequenced input: PBMCs or a T cell subset sorted from them (not recorded which). The receptors shown here come from an adult woman who had mild COVID-19 (a few samples of this study predate the infection). Cell type and time point are not known.

This clonotype has more than one count but fewer than ten. The chain combines TRBV29-1 with TRBJ1-2; 8 bases map to TRBD1. Germline values: CDR1 SQVTM, CDR2 ANQGSEA. This CDR3 is built from 13 residues. V was clipped by 6 bases and J by 7 bases; unmatched bases: 10. In DNA, the CDR3 is TGCAGCGTCCCTGGACAGGGTCAGGCTGGCTACACCTTC. Its protein product is CSVPGQGQAGYTF.

This chain links TRBV24-1 with TRBJ2-1; no reliable D call. The CDR3 runs 13 residues. CDR1 and CDR2 from the germline V gene are KGHDR and SFDVKD. Trimming cost V 4 bases and J 5 bases, with 8 bases left between them. The CDR3 DNA reads as TGTGCCACCAGTGAAACCCGGGACAATGAGCAGTTCTTC. Its protein is CATSETRDNEQFF.

Only one count was recorded for this clonotype. The chain joins TRBV10-3 to TRBJ2-3; TRBD1 is a possible D gene (6 bases). Germline-derived CDR1 and CDR2 are ENHRY and SYGVKD. This CDR3 comprises 15 residues. V lost 4 bases, J lost 5 bases, and 16 bases lay in between. CDR3 sequence (DNA): TGTGCCATCAGTGGATACTCGGCAGGGGAAGATACGCAGTATTTT. This translates into CAISGYSAGEDTQYF.

This clonotype was observed a few times. The chain joins TRBV5-1 to TRBJ1-1; D remains ambiguous. Germline CDR1 reads SGHRS; CDR2 reads YFSETQ. This CDR3 contains 14 residues. Trimming removed 4 bases from V and 2 bases from J, with 12 bases in between. The CDR3 nucleotides read TGCGCCAGCAGCGGAGCACACGCCAACACTGAAGCTTTCTTT. Its translation: CASSGAHANTEAFF.

The chain is built from TRBV12-3 or TRBV12-4 and TRBJ2-1; TRBD2 agrees at 10 bases. This CDR3 has 15 residues. With 6 bases clipped from V and 8 bases from J, the junction kept 10 bases outside the gene matches. This CDR3 reads CASSLGLAATYEQFF. In DNA form, the CDR3 reads TGTGCCAGCAGCCTCGGACTAGCGGCAACCTATGAGCAGTTCTTC.

At least ten counts were recorded for this clonotype. Here the CDR3 reads CASNQVQVGQPQHF. CDR3 bases: TGTGCCAGCAACCAAGTCCAGGTTGGACAGCCCCAGCATTTT. The gene calls are TRBV2 and TRBJ1-5; D is uncertain. This CDR3 is 14 amino acids long. CDR1 and CDR2 (germline): SNHLY, FYNNEI. V lost 7 bases and J 7 bases, leaving 17 bases between the germline ends.

The chain employs TRBV29-1 and TRBJ2-3; possible D gene TRBD1, 5 bases. The CDR3 length is 13 residues. The V end lost 1 base, the J end lost 2 bases, and 7 bases lay between the germline ends. Germline assignment: CDR1 SQVTM and CDR2 ANQGSEA. CDR3 in DNA: TGCAGCGTTGAAGGACAGCTCACAGATACGCAGTATTTT. This encodes CSVEGQLTDTQYF.

This clonotype was found a few times. V gene TRBV9 combines with J gene TRBJ2-7, with 14 positions matching TRBD2. In germline, CDR1 is SGDLS, CDR2 YYNGEE. This CDR3 is built from 14 residues. Germline trimming cut 7 bases from V and 7 bases from J; bases unmatched to any gene: 7. CDR3 amino acids: CASGGTSGSGEQYF. The DNA for the CDR3 is TGTGCCAGCGGAGGGACTAGCGGGAGTGGAGAGCAGTACTTC.

This sequence joins TRBV4-2 and TRBJ1-1; weak D call: TRBD1 (5 bases). This CDR3 contains 16 residues. V was cut by 5 bases and J by 10 bases, with 26 bases left in between. The germline gives CDR1 LGHNA, CDR2 YNFKEQ. The CDR3 sequence: CASSDPLGLLRQGAFF. As DNA, the CDR3 is TGTGCCAGCAGCGATCCCCTCGGCTTACTGAGGCAGGGAGCTTTCTTT.

This sequence joins TRBV7-2 and TRBJ2-1; possible D gene TRBD1, 5 bases. Trimming stripped 2 bases from V and 4 bases from J, with 9 bases between. Germline CDR1 reads SGHTA; CDR2 reads FQGNSA. The CDR3 totals 14 residues. CDR3 bases: TGTGCCAGCAGCTTAACGACAGTTTACAATGAGCAGTTCTTC. Its translation is CASSLTTVYNEQFF.

The chain has TRBV5-6 and TRBJ2-7; D remains ambiguous. The CDR3 is made up of 16 amino acids. Germline-derived CDR1 and CDR2 are SGHDT and YYEEEE. V dropped 6 bases and J dropped 0 bases, with 19 bases sitting between them. The CDR3 region is CASTYLRRHLSYEQYF. CDR3 sequence (DNA): TGTGCCAGCACCTATCTACGGCGGCATCTCTCCTACGAGCAGTACTTC.

The chain combines TRBV20-1 with TRBJ2-7; tentative D call: TRBD1 (5 bases). This CDR3 is 17 amino acids long. The V and J ends lost 3 bases and 4 bases respectively, with 25 bases between them. CDR1 is DFQATT, CDR2 SNEGSKA, per germline (reference sequence). The CDR3 bases are TGCAGTGCTAGTAAATTCAGGACAAGCTCCTCCGGGTACGAGCAGTACTTC. Translation gives CSASKFRTSSSGYEQYF.

The genes are TRBV15 and TRBJ2-7; no clear D gene. Germline CDR1 LNHNV, CDR2 YYDKDF (reference sequence). Between the trimmed V and J ends, which lost 1 base and 2 bases, there was a span of 12 bases. The CDR3 consists of 15 residues. CDR3 amino acids: CATSRARSGPYEQYF. The CDR3 region has the DNA TGTGCCACCAGCAGAGCTCGGTCAGGTCCCTACGAGCAGTACTTC.

This clonotype was recorded a few times. The CDR3 region has the DNA TGTGCCAGCAGCGTAATCGTGGCAGATACGCAGTATTTT. It translates to CASSVIVADTQYF. This sequence joins TRBV7-6 and TRBJ2-3; D ambiguous. Germline CDR1 and CDR2: SGHVS and FNYEAQ. The CDR3 spans 13 residues. The ends were cut back, 5 bases at V and 4 bases at J, with 10 bases in the middle.

This clonotype was detected only a few times. J is TRBJ2-1 and V is TRBV12-3 or TRBV12-4; 8 bases are shared with TRBD2. Trimming at V came to 2 bases and at J to 10 bases, leaving 7 bases not matched to a gene. This CDR3 is 14 amino acids long. CDR3 bases: TGTGCCAGCAGTTTACAAACCTTAGCGGGAGAGCAGTTCTTC. Translating it yields CASSLQTLAGEQFF.

This clonotype has a count of ten or more. J is TRBJ2-1 and V is TRBV5-1, with 7 bases that match TRBD2. The CDR3 consists of 11 residues. The V gene's germline CDR1 is SGHRS and CDR2 YFSETQ. V dropped 3 bases and J dropped 10; count of bases not matched to a gene: 1. CDR3 in amino acids: CASSSGLEQFF. In DNA, the CDR3 is TGCGCCAGCAGCTCGGGACTAGAGCAGTTCTTC. The whole variable domain, remainder taken from reference TRBV5-1 and TRBJ2-1, is KAGVTQTPRYLIKTRGQQVTLSCSPISGHRSVSWYQQTPGQGLQFLFEYFSETQRNKGNFPGRFSGRQFSNSRSEMNVSTLELGDSALYLCASSSGLEQFFGPGTRLTVL.

This clonotype turned up a few times. The rearrangement links TRBV12-3 or TRBV12-4 to TRBJ2-7; TRBD2 matches at 12 bases. This CDR3 comprises 17 residues. J was trimmed by 0 bases and V by 1 base; bases with no gene match: 4. The CDR3 DNA follows: TGTGCCAGCAGTTTAGTCCGACTAGCGGGGGCCTCCTACGAGCAGTACTTC. It translates to CASSLVRLAGASYEQYF.

This sequence joins TRBV7-2 and TRBJ2-5, with TRBD2 matching 12 bases. V was clipped by 6 bases and J by 5 bases; unmatched bases: 10. Germline CDR1 reads SGHTA; CDR2 reads FQGNSA. The CDR3 is 16 amino acids. The CDR3 DNA reads TGTGCCAGCAGTCCTGGGCTAGCGGGGGGGTCGGAGACCCAGTACTTC. Translated, it gives CASSPGLAGGSETQYF. Full variable domain (missing parts from reference TRBV7-2 and TRBJ2-5): GAGVSQSPSNKVTEKGKDVELRCDPISGHTALYWYRQSLGQGLEFLIYFQGNSAPDKSGLPSDRFSAERTGGSVSTLTIQRTQQEDSAVYLCASSPGLAGGSETQYFGPGTRLLVL.

As regards this clonotype: An end of the junction differs from the germline gene, which may be a read error. J is TRBJ1-1 and V is TRBV5-4; D gene uncertain. The CDR3 is 14 residues long. Germline assignment: CDR1 SGHNT and CDR2 YYREEE (reference sequence). The CDR3 reads CASSPRRPETDAFF. CDR3 DNA sequence: TGTGCCAGCAGTCCAAGGCGACCCGAGACTGACGCTTTCTTT. Variable domain in full (rest from reference TRBV5-4 and TRBJ1-1): ETGVTQSPTHLIKTRGQQVTLRCSSQSGHNTVSWYQQALGQGPQFIFQYYREEENGRGNFPPRFSGLQFPNYSSELNVNALELDDSALYLCASSPRRPETDAFFGQGTRLTVV.

The rearrangement uses TRBV6-5 and TRBJ1-1; no reliable D call. The CDR3 has 12 amino acids. Trimming pared 6 bases from V and 7 bases from J, leaving 12 bases between. Germline V gives CDR1 MNHEY, CDR2 SVGAGI. The CDR3 reads CASSRGGSEAFF. The CDR3 DNA sequence: TGTGCCAGCAGCCGGGGAGGCAGTGAAGCTTTCTTT.

This chain joins TRBV7-9 and TRBJ1-1, with TRBD1 as a possible D gene (5 bases). The V and J ends lost 2 bases and 4 bases respectively, with 11 bases between them. Germline CDR1 reads SEHNR; CDR2 reads FQNEAQ (reference sequence). This CDR3 region has 14 residues. The CDR3 nucleotides read TGTGCCAGCAGCTTATCCCGGGGGGGCACTGAAGCTTTCTTT. Its protein is CASSLSRGGTEAFF.